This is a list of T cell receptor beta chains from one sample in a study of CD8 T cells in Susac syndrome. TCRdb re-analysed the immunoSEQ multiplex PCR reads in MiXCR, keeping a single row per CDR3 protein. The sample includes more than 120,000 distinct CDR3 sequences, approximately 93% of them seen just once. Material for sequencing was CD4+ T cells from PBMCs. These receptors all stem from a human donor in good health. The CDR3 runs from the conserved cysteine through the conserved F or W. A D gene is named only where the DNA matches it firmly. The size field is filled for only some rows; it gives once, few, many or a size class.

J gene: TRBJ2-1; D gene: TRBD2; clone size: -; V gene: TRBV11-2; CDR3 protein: CASSLAGLAGGNEQFF; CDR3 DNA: TGTGCCAGCAGCTTAGCGGGACTAGCGGGAGGCAATGAGCAGTTCTTC
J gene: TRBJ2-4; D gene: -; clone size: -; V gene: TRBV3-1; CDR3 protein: CASSQDFGGPLAKNIQYF; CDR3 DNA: TGTGCCAGCAGCCAAGATTTTGGGGGGCCCTTAGCCAAAAACATTCAGTACTTC
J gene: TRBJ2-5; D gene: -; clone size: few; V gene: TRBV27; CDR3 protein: CASSSGIQETQYF; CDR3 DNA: TGTGCCAGCAGTTCCGGAATCCAAGAGACCCAGTACTTC
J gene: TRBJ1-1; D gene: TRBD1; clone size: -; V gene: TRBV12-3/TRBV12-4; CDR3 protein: CASSPGTGVITEAFF; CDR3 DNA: TGTGCCAGCAGTCCCGGGACAGGGGTGATCACTGAAGCTTTCTTT
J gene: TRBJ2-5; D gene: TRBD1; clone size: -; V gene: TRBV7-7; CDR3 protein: CASSLDRGETQYF; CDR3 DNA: TGTGCTAGCAGCTTGGACAGGGGAGAGACCCAGTACTTC
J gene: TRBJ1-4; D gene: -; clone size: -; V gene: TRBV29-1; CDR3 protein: CSVKDTTRVTGSVFF; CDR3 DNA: TGCAGCGTTAAAGATACTACCCGGGTCACAGGGTCGGTGTTTTTT
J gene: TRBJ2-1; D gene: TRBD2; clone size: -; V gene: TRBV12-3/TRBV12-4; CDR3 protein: CASSARTSGRYEQFF; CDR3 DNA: TGTGCCAGCAGTGCCCGGACTAGCGGGAGATATGAGCAGTTCTTC
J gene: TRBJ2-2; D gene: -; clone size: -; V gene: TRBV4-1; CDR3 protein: CASSQEGVNTGELFF; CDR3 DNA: TGCGCCAGCAGCCAAGAAGGAGTGAACACCGGGGAGCTGTTTTTT
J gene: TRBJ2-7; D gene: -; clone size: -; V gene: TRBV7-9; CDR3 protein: CASSPKGSYEQYF; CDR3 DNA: TGTGCCAGCAGCCCTAAAGGCAGCTACGAGCAGTACTTC
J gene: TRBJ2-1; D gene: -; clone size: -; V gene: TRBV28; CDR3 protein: CASSLSVKGQFF; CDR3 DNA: TGTGCCAGCAGTTTAAGCGTGAAGGGGCAGTTCTTC
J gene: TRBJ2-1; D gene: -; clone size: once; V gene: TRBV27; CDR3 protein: CASSFRDISYNEQFF; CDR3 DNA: TGTGCCAGCAGTTTCCGGGATATCTCCTACAATGAGCAGTTCTTC
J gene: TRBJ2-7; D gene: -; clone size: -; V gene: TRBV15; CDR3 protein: CATSRGSYEQYF; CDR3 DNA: TGTGCCACCAGCAGAGGTTCCTACGAGCAGTACTTC
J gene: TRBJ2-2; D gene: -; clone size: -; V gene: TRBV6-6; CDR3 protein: CASTPGGGELFF; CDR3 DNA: TGTGCCAGCACTCCCGGGGGCGGGGAGCTGTTTTTT
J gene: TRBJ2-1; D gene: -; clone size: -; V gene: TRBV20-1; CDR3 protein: CSASLVNEQFF; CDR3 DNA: TGCAGTGCTTCTTTAGTCAATGAGCAGTTCTTC
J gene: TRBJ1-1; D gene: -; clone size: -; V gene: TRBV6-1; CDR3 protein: CASSEAAMRNTEAFF; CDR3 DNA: TGTGCCAGCAGTGAAGCAGCAATGAGGAACACTGAAGCTTTCTTT
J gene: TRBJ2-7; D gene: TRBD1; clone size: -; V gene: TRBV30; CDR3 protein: CAWTRQGVSYEQYF; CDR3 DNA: TGTGCCTGGACCCGACAGGGGGTCTCCTACGAGCAGTACTTC
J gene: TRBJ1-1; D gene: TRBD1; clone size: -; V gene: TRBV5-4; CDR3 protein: CASSLPGTGGTEAFF; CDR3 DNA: TGTGCCAGCAGCTTGCCCGGGACAGGGGGCACTGAAGCTTTCTTT
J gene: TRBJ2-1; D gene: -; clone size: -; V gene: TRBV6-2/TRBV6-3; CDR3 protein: CASSRGDSSYNEQFF; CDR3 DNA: TGTGCCAGCAGTCGGGGTGACAGCTCCTACAATGAGCAGTTCTTC
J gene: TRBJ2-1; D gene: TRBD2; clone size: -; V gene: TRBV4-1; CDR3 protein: CASSQDGTSSRLYEQFF; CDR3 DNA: TGCGCCAGCAGCCAAGATGGGACTAGTTCTCGGCTCTATGAGCAGTTCTTC
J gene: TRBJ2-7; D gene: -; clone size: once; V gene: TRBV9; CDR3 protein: CASSVVGGARYF; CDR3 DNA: TGTGCCAGCAGCGTAGTCGGCGGGGCGAGGTACTTC
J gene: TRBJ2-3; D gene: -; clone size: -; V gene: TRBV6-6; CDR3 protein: CASSYEALSTDTQYF; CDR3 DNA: TGTGCCAGCAGTTACGAGGCGCTGAGCACAGATACGCAGTATTTT
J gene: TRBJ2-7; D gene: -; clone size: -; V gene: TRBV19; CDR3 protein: CASSRRGTYEQYF; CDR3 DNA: TGTGCCAGTAGTCGGCGGGGAACCTACGAGCAGTACTTC
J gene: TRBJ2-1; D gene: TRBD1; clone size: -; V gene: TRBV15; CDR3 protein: CATSRAGTGGLEQFF; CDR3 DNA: TGTGCCACCAGCAGAGCGGGGACAGGGGGCTTGGAGCAGTTCTTC
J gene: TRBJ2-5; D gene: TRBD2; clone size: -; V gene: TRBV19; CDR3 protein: CASSKTSGREETQYF; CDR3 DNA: TGTGCCAGTAGTAAGACTAGCGGGAGAGAAGAGACCCAGTACTTC
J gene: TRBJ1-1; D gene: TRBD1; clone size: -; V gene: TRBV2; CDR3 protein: CASSEGQGEAFF; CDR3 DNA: TGTGCCAGCAGTGAGGGACAGGGTGAAGCTTTCTTT
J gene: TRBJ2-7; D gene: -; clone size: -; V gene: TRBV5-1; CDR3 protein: CASSLADRSEQYF; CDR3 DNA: TGCGCCAGCAGCTTGGCAGACAGGTCCGAGCAGTACTTC
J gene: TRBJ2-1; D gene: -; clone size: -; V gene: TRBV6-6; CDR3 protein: CASGPGETLNNEQFF; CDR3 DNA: TGTGCCAGCGGACCGGGCGAAACCCTAAACAATGAGCAGTTCTTC
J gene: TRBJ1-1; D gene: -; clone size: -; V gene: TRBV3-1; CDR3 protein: CASSQDRVWDREAFF; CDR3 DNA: TGTGCCAGCAGCCAAGATCGGGTTTGGGACCGGGAAGCTTTCTTT
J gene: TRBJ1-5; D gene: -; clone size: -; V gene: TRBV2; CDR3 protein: CASSADIVNQPQHF; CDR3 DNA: TGTGCCAGCAGCGCCGACATCGTCAATCAGCCCCAGCATTTT
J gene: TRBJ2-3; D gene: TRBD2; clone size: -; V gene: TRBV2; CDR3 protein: CASRAGAGVGQSTDTQYF; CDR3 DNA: TGTGCCAGCAGGGCTGGAGCGGGAGTAGGTCAAAGCACAGATACGCAGTATTTT
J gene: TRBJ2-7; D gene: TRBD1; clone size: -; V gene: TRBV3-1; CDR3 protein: CASSQGTGPYEQYF; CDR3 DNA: TGTGCCAGCAGCCAAGGGACAGGCCCCTACGAGCAGTACTTC
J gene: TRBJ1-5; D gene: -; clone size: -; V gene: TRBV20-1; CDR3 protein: CSAGEGSSNQPQHF; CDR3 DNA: TGCAGTGCAGGGGAGGGATCTAGCAATCAGCCCCAGCATTTT
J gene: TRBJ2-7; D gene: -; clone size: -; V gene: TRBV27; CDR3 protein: CASSLRDTTYEQYF; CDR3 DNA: TGTGCCAGCAGTTTACGGGACACGACCTACGAGCAGTACTTC
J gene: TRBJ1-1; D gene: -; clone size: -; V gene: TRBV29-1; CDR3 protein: CSVESTAMNTEAFF; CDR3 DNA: TGCAGCGTTGAGTCGACAGCTATGAACACTGAAGCTTTCTTT
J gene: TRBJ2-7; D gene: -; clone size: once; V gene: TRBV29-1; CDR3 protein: CSVRRGTYEQYF; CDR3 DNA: TGCAGCGTACGTCGGGGGACCTACGAGCAGTACTTC
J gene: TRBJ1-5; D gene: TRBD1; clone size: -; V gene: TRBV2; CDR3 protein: CARGTGDGQPQHF; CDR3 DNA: TGTGCCAGGGGGACAGGGGACGGTCAGCCCCAGCATTTT
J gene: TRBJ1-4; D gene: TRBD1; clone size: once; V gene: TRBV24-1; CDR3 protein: CATSDPGQGGDEKLFF; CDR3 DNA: TGTGCCACCAGTGATCCTGGACAGGGTGGAGATGAAAAACTGTTTTTT
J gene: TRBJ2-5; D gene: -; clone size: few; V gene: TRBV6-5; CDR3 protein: CASSYLAARETQYF; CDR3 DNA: TGTGCCAGCAGTTACTTAGCAGCGAGAGAGACCCAGTACTTC
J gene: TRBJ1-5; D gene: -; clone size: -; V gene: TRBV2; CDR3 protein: CASKVEHSNQPQHF; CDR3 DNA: TGTGCCAGCAAGGTCGAGCATAGCAATCAGCCCCAGCATTTT
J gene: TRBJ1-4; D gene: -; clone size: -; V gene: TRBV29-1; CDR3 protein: CSVGGAANGKLFF; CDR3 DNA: TGCAGCGTTGGGGGGGCAGCTAATGGAAAACTGTTTTTT
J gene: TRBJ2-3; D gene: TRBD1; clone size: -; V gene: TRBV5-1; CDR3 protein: CASSSGDREADTQYF; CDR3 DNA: TGCGCCAGCAGCTCGGGGGACAGGGAAGCAGATACGCAGTATTTT
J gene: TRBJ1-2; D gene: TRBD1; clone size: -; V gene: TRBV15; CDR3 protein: CATSREGQPYGYTF; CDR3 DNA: TGTGCCACCAGCAGAGAGGGACAGCCCTATGGCTACACCTTC
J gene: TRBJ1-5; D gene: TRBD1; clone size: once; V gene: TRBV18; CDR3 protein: CASGNTGDDQPQHF; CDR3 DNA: TGTGCCAGCGGAAATACAGGGGACGATCAGCCCCAGCATTTT
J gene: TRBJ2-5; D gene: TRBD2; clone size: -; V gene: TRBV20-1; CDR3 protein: CSAGLAGGSFETQYF; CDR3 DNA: TGCAGTGCGGGACTAGCGGGAGGATCGTTTGAGACCCAGTACTTC
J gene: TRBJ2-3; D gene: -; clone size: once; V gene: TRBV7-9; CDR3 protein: CASSVTYMSTQYF; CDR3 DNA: TGTGCCAGCAGCGTGACATACATGAGTACGCAGTATTTT
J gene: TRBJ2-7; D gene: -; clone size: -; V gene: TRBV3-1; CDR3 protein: CASSPPSVMGSYEQYF; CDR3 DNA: TGTGCCAGCAGCCCACCCTCGGTTATGGGCTCCTACGAGCAGTACTTC
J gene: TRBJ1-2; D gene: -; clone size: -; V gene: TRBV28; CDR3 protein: CASFTTGARRNYGYTF; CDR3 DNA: TGTGCCAGCTTCACTACGGGGGCGCGGCGGAACTATGGCTACACCTTC
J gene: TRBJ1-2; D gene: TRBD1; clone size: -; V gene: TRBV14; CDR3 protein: CASSQDWGTEYTF; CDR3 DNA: TGTGCCAGCAGCCAAGATTGGGGGACAGAGTACACCTTC
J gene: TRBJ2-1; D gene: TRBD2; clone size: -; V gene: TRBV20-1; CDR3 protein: CSARDPTSGSSYNEQFF; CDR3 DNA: TGCAGTGCTAGAGATCCGACTAGCGGGAGCTCCTACAATGAGCAGTTCTTC
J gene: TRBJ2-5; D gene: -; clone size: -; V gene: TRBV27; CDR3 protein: CASSLSLLYQETQYF; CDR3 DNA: TGTGCCAGCAGTTTATCTCTGCTGTACCAAGAGACCCAGTACTTC
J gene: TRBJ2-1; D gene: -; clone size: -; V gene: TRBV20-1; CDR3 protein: CSARSIPEQFF; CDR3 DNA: TGCAGTGCTAGGTCGATACCTGAGCAGTTCTTC
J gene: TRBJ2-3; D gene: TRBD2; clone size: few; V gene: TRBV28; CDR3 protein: CASRLAGADTQYF; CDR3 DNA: TGTGCCAGCCGACTAGCGGGAGCAGATACGCAGTATTTT
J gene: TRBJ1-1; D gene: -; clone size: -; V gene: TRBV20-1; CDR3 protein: CSAIFGTTNTEAFF; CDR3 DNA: TGCAGTGCTATATTCGGGACAACGAACACTGAAGCTTTCTTT
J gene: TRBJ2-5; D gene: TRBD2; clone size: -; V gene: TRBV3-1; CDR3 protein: CATRTSGRKTQYF; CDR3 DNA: TGTGCCACCCGGACTAGCGGGAGGAAGACCCAGTACTTC
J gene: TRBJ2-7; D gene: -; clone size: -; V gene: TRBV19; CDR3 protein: CASSRNHGTSSDEQYF; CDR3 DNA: TGTGCCAGTAGTAGAAACCACGGGACTTCTTCCGACGAGCAGTACTTC
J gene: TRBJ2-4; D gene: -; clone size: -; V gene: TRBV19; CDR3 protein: CASSTGPTFKNIQYF; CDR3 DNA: TGTGCCAGTAGTACAGGCCCTACCTTCAAAAACATTCAGTACTTC
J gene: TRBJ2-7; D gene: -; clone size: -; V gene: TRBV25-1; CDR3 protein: CATRRGESSYEQYF; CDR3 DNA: TGTGCCACTCGGAGGGGAGAAAGCTCCTACGAGCAGTACTTC
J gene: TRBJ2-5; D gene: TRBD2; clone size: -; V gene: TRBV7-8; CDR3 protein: CASSSGGLAAGETQYF; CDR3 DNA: TGTGCCAGCAGTTCAGGGGGACTAGCGGCAGGGGAGACCCAGTACTTC
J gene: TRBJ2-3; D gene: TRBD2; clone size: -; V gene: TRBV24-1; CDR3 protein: CATSDFGGSGTDTQYF; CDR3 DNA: TGTGCCACCAGTGATTTTGGCGGGAGCGGCACAGATACGCAGTATTTT
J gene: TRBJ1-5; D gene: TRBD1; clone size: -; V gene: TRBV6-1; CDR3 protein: CASSRTGTGYNQPQHF; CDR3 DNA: TGTGCCAGCAGCCGAACCGGGACAGGCTACAATCAGCCCCAGCATTTT